This T cell receptor (beta chain) was recovered during a study of shared clonotypes between healthy human individuals. Study overall: Each donor contributed plates that comprised three CD4 naive, three CD4 memory, two CD8 naive and one CD8 memory. General study results and limits: Generation probabilities of non-shared clonotypes were lower (relative to those shared by all four donors).

With respect to this clone: Its antigen is not known.

Healthy and HIV-negative, the adult donors had no recent acute infections or vaccinations. In CD8 memory, CD45RO+ cells were put together with CCR7-negative CD45RA+ TemRA cells. Libraries were prepared by immunoSEQ multiplex PCR; TCRdb keeps only in-frame clonotypes and omits some of them. Of around 690,000 clones in the sample, about nine tenths are singletons; the top ten hold 34%. This CDR3 has 16 amino acids. Germline-derived CDR1 and CDR2 are MNHNS and SASEGT. Trimming removed 3 bases at V and 2 bases at J, with 15 bases between. The receptor's source is a man between 18 and 29 years old in good health. Some clones in this sample may be carry-over from other donors' samples. V is TRBV6-1 and J is TRBJ2-3; D remains unclear. The specimen sequenced was memory CD8+ T cells from PBMCs. Documented subset: CD45RO+ cells pooled with CCR7-negative TemRA cells. The CDR3 protein is CASSESLVYSTDTQYF. CDR3 nucleotide sequence: TGTGCCAGCAGTGAGTCGCTGGTCTACTCCACAGATACGCAGTATTTT.